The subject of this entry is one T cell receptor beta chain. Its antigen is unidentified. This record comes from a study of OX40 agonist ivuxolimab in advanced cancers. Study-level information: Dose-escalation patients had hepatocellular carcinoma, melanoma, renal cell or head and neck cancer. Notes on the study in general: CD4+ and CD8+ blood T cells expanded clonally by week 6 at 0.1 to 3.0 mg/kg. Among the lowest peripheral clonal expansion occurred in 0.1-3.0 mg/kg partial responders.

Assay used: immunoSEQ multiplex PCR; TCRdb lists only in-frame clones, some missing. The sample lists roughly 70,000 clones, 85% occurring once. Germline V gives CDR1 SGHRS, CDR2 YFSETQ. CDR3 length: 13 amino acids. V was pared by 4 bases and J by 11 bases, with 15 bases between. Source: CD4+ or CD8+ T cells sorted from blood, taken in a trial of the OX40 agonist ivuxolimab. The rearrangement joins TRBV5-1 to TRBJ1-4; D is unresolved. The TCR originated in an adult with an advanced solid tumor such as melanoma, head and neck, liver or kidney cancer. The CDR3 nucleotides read TGCGCCAGCAGCGACGCACGGGGAGATAAACTGTTTTTT. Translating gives CASSDARGDKLFF. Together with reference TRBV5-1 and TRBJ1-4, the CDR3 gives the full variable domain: KAGVTQTPRYLIKTRGQQVTLSCSPISGHRSVSWYQQTPGQGLQFLFEYFSETQRNKGNFPGRFSGRQFSNSRSEMNVSTLELGDSALYLCASSDARGDKLFFGSGTQLSVL.